This T cell receptor (beta chain) was sequenced in a study of CD8 T cells in Susac syndrome. TEMRA cells were enriched by FACS, while CD8+ and CD4+ T cells were obtained through a negative isolation that was performed magnetically. RNA in amounts of 0.5 to 1 ug was reverse transcribed with random hexamers. Amplification of TCR beta CDR3 spanned 54 Vbeta and 13 Jbeta via immunoSEQ multiplex PCR. In TCRdb, the immunoSEQ multiplex PCR reads were re-called with MiXCR into one record per CDR3 protein. Of just over 300,000 distinct CDR3 sequences listed, just over 90% were seen once; the top ten hold over 0.065%. In this sample, this clonotype turned up a few times. Trimming cost V 6 bases and J 0 bases, with 9 bases left between them. The CDR3 spans 14 residues. Germline V gene data show CDR1 as KGHSH and CDR2 as LQKENI.

The rearrangement uses TRBV18 and TRBJ2-1; D is undetermined. The receptor was isolated from a human donor with multiple sclerosis. What was sequenced was CD4+ T cells from PBMCs. CDR3: CASSDGSSYNEQFF. The CDR3, as DNA: TGTGCCAGCTCGGACGGTAGCTCCTACAATGAGCAGTTCTTC.